In its sample, the clone carrying this T cell receptor beta chain was seen once. Germline V gene sequence: CDR1 LNHDA, CDR2 SQIVND (reference sequence). The CDR3 extends over 13 amino acids. V was shortened by 9 bases and J by 2 bases, with 13 bases between the two germline ends. These data belong to a study of CD8 T cells in Susac syndrome. The RNA, about 0.5 to 1 ug, was put through reverse transcription using random hexamers. TCRdb reprocessed the immunoSEQ multiplex PCR reads with MiXCR, giving one entry per CDR3 protein. The data show 400,000 or so distinct CDR3 sequences, 75% to 90% seen once. The chain employs TRBV19 and TRBJ2-5, with no clear D. The source of this sequence is a human donor with multiple sclerosis. The sequenced material came from CD8+ T cells from PBMCs. The CDR3 loop is CASRPAEQETQYF. The CDR3 DNA is TGTGCCAGCCGTCCGGCCGAACAAGAGACCCAGTACTTC.